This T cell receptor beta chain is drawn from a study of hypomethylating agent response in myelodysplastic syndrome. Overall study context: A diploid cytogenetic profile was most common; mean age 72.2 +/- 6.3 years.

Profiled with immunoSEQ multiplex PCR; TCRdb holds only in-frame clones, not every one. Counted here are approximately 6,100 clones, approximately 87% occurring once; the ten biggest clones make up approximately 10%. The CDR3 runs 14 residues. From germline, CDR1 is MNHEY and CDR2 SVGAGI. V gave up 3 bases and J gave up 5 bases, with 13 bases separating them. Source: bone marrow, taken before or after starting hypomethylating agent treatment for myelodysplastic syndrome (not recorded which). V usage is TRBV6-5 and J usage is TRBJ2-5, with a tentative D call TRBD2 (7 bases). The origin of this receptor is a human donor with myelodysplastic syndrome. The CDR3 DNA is TGTGCCAGCAGTTATCCGGGGGGCCAGGAGACCCAGTACTTC. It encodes CASSYPGGQETQYF.